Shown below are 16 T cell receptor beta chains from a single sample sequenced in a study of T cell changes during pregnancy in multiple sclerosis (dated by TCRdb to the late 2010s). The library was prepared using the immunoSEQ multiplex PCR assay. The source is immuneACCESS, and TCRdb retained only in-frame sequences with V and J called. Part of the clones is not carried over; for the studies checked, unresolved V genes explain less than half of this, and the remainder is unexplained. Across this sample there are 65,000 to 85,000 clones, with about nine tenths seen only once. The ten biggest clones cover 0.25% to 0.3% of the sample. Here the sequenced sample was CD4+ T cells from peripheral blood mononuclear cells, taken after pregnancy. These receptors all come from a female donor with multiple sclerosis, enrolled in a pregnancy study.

CDR3 sequence: CASSEGAGRYYGYTF. Written as DNA, the CDR3 is TGTGCCAGCAGTGAAGGTGCAGGGCGTTACTATGGCTACACCTTC. V usage is TRBV2 and J usage is TRBJ1-2; D is possibly TRBD1 (5 bases). Looked up from germline, CDR1 is SNHLY and CDR2 is FYNNEI. The CDR3 loop spans 15 amino acids. V lost 1 base and J 3 bases, leaving 12 bases between the germline ends.

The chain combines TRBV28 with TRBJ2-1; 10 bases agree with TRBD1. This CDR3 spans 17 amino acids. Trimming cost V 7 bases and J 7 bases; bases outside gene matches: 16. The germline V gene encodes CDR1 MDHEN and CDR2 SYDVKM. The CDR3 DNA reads TGTGCCAGCATCCCCCTAGGGGGACAGGGGAGGATGAATGAGCAGTTCTTC. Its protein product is CASIPLGGQGRMNEQFF.

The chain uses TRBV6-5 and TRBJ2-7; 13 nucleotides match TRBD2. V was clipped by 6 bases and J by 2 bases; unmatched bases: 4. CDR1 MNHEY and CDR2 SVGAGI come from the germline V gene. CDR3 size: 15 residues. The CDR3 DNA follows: TGTGCCAGCAGCTTGGGACTAGCGGGACCCTACGAGCAGTACTTC. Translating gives CASSLGLAGPYEQYF.

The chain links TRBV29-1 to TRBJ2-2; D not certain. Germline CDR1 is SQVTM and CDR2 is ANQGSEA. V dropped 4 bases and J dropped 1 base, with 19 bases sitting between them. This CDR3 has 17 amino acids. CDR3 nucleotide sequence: TGCAGCGTTGTATCAAGTCGAAACAGCCGGAACACCGGGGAGCTGTTTTTT. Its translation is CSVVSSRNSRNTGELFF.

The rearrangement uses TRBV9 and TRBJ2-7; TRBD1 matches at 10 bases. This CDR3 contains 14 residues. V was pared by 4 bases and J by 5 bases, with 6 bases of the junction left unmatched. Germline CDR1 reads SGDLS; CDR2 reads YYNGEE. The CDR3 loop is CASSPGTGVHEQYF. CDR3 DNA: TGTGCCAGCAGCCCCGGGACAGGGGTCCACGAGCAGTACTTC.

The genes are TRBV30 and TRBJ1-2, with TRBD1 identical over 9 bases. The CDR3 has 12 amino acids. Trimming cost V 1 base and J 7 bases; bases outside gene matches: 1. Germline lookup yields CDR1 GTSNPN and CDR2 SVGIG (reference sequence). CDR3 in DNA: TGTGCCTGGAGTGACAGGGGGCCTGGCTACACCTTC. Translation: CAWSDRGPGYTF. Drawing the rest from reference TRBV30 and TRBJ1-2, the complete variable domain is SQTIHQWPATLVQPVGSPLSLECTVEGTSNPNLYWYRQAAGRGLQLLFYSVGIGQISSEVPQNLSASRPQDRQFILSSKKLLLSDSGFYLCAWSDRGPGYTFGSGTRLTVV.

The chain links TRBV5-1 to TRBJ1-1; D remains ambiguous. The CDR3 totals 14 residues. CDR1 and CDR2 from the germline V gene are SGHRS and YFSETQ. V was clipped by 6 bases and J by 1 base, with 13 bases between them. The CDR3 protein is CASNEVPSNTEAFF. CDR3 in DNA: TGCGCCAGCAACGAGGTCCCCTCGAACACTGAAGCTTTCTTT.

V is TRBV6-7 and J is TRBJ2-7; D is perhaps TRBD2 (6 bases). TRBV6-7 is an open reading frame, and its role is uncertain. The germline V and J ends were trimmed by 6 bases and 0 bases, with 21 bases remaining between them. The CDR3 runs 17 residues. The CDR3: CASSPIAVGGSSYEQYF. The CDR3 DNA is TGTGCCAGCAGCCCCATTGCGGTGGGGGGAAGCTCCTACGAGCAGTACTTC.

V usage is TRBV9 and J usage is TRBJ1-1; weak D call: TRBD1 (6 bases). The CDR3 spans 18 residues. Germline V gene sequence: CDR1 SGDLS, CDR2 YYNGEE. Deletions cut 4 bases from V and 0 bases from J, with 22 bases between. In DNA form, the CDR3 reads TGTGCCAGCAGCCCCGTAGTAGGGAGACAGGTCCTGAACACTGAAGCTTTCTTT. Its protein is CASSPVVGRQVLNTEAFF.

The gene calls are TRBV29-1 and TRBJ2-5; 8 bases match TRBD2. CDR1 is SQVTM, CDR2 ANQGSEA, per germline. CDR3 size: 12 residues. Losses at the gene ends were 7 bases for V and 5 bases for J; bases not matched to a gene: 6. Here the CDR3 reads CSGGRGGETQYF. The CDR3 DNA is TGCAGCGGTGGACGGGGGGGGGAGACCCAGTACTTC.

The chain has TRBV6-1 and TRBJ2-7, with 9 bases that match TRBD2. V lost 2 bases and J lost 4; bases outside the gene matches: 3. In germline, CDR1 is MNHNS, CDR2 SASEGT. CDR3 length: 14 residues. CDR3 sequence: CASSETSGQYEQYF. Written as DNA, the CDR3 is TGTGCCAGCAGTGAAACTAGCGGGCAATACGAGCAGTACTTC.

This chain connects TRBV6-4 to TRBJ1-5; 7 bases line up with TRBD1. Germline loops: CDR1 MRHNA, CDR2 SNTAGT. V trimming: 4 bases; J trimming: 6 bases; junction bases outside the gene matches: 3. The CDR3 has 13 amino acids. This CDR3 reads CASSVGGGQPQHF. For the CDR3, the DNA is TGTGCCAGCAGTGTAGGGGGCGGTCAGCCCCAGCATTTT.

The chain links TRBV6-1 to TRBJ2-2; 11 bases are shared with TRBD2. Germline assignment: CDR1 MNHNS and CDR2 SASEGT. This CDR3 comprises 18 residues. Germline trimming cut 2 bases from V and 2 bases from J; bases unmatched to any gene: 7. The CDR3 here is CASSEKVAGGANTGELFF. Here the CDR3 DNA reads TGTGCCAGCAGTGAAAAGGTAGCGGGAGGGGCTAACACCGGGGAGCTGTTTTTT.

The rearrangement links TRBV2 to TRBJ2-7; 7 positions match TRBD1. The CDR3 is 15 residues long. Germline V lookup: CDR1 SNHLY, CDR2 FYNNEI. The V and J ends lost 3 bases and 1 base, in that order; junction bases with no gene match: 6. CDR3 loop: CASSDGTDISYEQYF. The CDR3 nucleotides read TGTGCCAGCAGTGACGGGACAGATATTTCCTACGAGCAGTACTTC.

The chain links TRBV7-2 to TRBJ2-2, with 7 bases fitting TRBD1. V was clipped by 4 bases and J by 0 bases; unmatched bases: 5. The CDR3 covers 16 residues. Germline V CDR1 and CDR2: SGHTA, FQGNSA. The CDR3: CASSSIRGSNTGELFF. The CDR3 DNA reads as TGTGCCAGCAGCTCGATCAGGGGGTCGAACACCGGGGAGCTGTTTTTT.

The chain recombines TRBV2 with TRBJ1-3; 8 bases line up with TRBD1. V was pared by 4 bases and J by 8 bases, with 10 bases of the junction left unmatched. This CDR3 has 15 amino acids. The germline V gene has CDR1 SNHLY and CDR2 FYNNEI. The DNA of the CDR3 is TGTGCCAGCAGTGCATCAGGGGGCGGCCAATACACCATATATTTT. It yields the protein CASSASGGGQYTIYF.